Shown below are 19 T cell receptor beta chains from a single sample sequenced in a study of T-cell memory formation after mild COVID-19. TCRdb recomputed calls from the 5' RACE reads with MiXCR, one row per CDR3 protein. Here the sample spans a few hundred thousand distinct CDR3 sequences, 16% being singletons. Sequencing was performed on PBMCs or a T cell subset sorted from them (not recorded which). The receptors come from a man in his late teens or twenties who had mild COVID-19 (a few samples of this study predate the infection). Cell type and time point are not known.

Only a few counts were recorded for this clonotype. This chain uses TRBV7-2 with TRBJ1-3; tentatively, D is TRBD1 (6 bases). This CDR3 is 15 amino acids long. Trimming stripped 5 bases from V and 2 bases from J, with 13 bases between. Germline V gene lookup returns CDR1 SGHTA and CDR2 FQGNSA. CDR3 DNA: TGTGCCAGCAGCCCCTCGGGGGGGCCTGGAAACACCATATATTTT. It yields the protein CASSPSGGPGNTIYF.

This clonotype was detected only a few times. The chain joins TRBV12-3 or TRBV12-4 to TRBJ1-1, with D possibly being TRBD1 (6 bases). The V gene lost 6 bases and the J gene lost 1 base, with 12 bases spanning the gap. The length of the CDR3 is 14 residues. CDR3 bases: TGTGCCAGCAGGATGGGACATACGAACACTGAAGCTTTCTTT. It codes for CASRMGHTNTEAFF.

This clonotype was counted at least ten times. V is TRBV4-3 and J is TRBJ1-6, with D uncertain. V dropped 3 bases and J dropped 10 bases, with 13 bases sitting between them. CDR3 length: 14 amino acids. Germline V gene lookup returns CDR1 LGHNA and CDR2 YSLEER. CDR3 nucleotides: TGCGCCAGCAGCCAGGCGGGATTAGTATCACCCCTCCACTTT. This encodes CASSQAGLVSPLHF.

The rearrangement uses TRBV12-3 or TRBV12-4 and TRBJ2-5; D may be TRBD1 (6 bases). This CDR3 is 14 amino acids long. V lost 5 bases to trimming and J lost 7 bases, with 17 bases between them. This chain's CDR3 is CASSDRPFGGTQYF. The CDR3 DNA follows: TGTGCCAGCAGTGACAGGCCTTTTGGGGGGACCCAGTACTTC.

This chain connects TRBV7-3 to TRBJ2-3; either TRBD1 or TRBD2 may supply D (5 bases each). V lost 2 bases to trimming and J lost 0 bases, with 6 bases between them. CDR1 and CDR2 from the germline V gene are SGHTA and FQGTGA. This CDR3 region has 14 residues. CDR3 in amino acids: CASSLWGSTDTQYF. The CDR3, as DNA: TGTGCCAGCAGCTTATGGGGGAGCACAGATACGCAGTATTTT.

This clonotype was found a few times. The rearrangement links TRBV20-1 to TRBJ2-5; D is perhaps TRBD1 (5 bases). CDR1 is DFQATT and CDR2 is SNEGSKA in the germline V gene (reference sequence). The CDR3 is 12 residues long. V was cut by 6 bases and J by 5 bases, with 13 bases left in between. In DNA form, the CDR3 reads TGCAGTGCACCAGACAGTCGCGAGACCCAGTACTTC. Translation gives CSAPDSRETQYF.

The genes are TRBV7-9 and TRBJ2-1; D is perhaps TRBD1 (5 bases). V lost 6 bases to trimming and J lost 5 bases, with 14 bases between them. Per the germline V gene, CDR1 is SEHNR and CDR2 is FQNEAQ (reference sequence). This CDR3 spans 14 amino acids. CDR3 in amino acids: CASSLTDSHNEQFF. The DNA for the CDR3 is TGTGCCAGCAGTTTGACCGACAGCCACAATGAGCAGTTCTTC.

This rearrangement joins TRBV29-1 to TRBJ2-5, with 8 bases identical to TRBD1. CDR1 is SQVTM and CDR2 is ANQGSEA in the germline V gene. Trimming removed 5 bases from V and 2 bases from J; junction bases left unmatched: 7. The CDR3 is 14 amino acids. The CDR3 protein is CSVRSGTGQETQYF. The CDR3, as DNA: TGCAGCGTTCGCTCCGGGACAGGACAAGAGACCCAGTACTTC.

The chain links TRBV2 to TRBJ2-7; 7 bases match TRBD2. Germline assignment: CDR1 SNHLY and CDR2 FYNNEI. The CDR3 runs to 12 residues. J was trimmed by 7 bases and V by 4 bases; bases with no gene match: 4. DNA of the CDR3: TGTGCCAGCAGTGTTGGAGCGGGGGAGCAGTACGTC. This sequence encodes CASSVGAGEQYV.

In this sample, this clonotype turned up many times. This chain uses TRBV12-3 or TRBV12-4 with TRBJ2-3; 10 nucleotides match TRBD2. After removal of 9 bases from V and 3 bases from J, the junction contained 15 bases not matched to a gene. This CDR3 contains 17 residues. CDR3 protein: CASTLVSLAGVTDTQYF. In nucleotides, the CDR3 is TGTGCCAGTACCCTTGTTAGTCTAGCGGGGGTAACAGATACGCAGTATTTT.

The chain has TRBV20-1 and TRBJ2-2, with 9 nucleotides matching TRBD2. V lost 0 bases, J lost 6 bases, and 8 bases stayed unmatched. The CDR3 has 16 residues. The germline gives CDR1 DFQATT, CDR2 SNEGSKA (reference sequence). The CDR3: CSARDLAGGFAGELFF. The CDR3 DNA sequence: TGCAGTGCTAGAGATTTGGCGGGGGGGTTTGCCGGGGAGCTGTTTTTT.

This chain connects TRBV9 to TRBJ2-2, with 9 bases matching TRBD1. Looked up from germline, CDR1 is SGDLS and CDR2 is YYNGEE. The V gene end was trimmed by 3 bases and the J gene end by 4 bases; junction bases not matched to a gene: 4. The CDR3 totals 15 residues. In nucleotides, the CDR3 is TGTGCCAGCAGCGAACAGGGGGCGAGCACCGGGGAGCTGTTTTTT. It specifies CASSEQGASTGELFF.

This chain joins TRBV7-9 and TRBJ2-7; the match to TRBD1 covers 8 bases. V dropped 5 bases and J dropped 4; count of bases not matched to a gene: 13. The CDR3 totals 16 residues. Germline lookup yields CDR1 SEHNR and CDR2 FQNEAQ (reference sequence). The CDR3 nucleotides read TGTGCCAGCAGCCTCCGGGACAGGAATCGGGAGTACGAGCAGTACTTC. This codes for CASSLRDRNREYEQYF.

This clonotype has just a few counts. The chain carries TRBV6-2 or TRBV6-3 and TRBJ2-1; TRBD1 matches 9 bases. CDR1 MNHEY and CDR2 SVGEGT come from the germline V gene. The CDR3 loop spans 16 amino acids. The V and J ends lost 0 bases and 6 bases, in that order; junction bases with no gene match: 6. The CDR3 bases are TGTGCCAGCAGTTACTCGAACAGGGGGCGGTTCAATGAGCAGTTCTTC. Protein product: CASSYSNRGRFNEQFF.

This clonotype occurred a few times. V gene TRBV29-1 combines with J gene TRBJ1-2; D may be TRBD1 (5 bases). Germline values: CDR1 SQVTM, CDR2 ANQGSEA. The CDR3 extends over 13 amino acids. The ends were cut back, 1 base at V and 7 bases at J, with 13 bases in the middle. CDR3 loop: CSVEVQGGPGYTF. CDR3 DNA sequence: TGCAGCGTTGAAGTTCAGGGAGGGCCTGGCTACACCTTC.

In its sample, this clonotype was seen a few times. The V call is TRBV7-9, the J call TRBJ1-3; a weak D match, TRBD1 (5 bases). The CDR3 covers 15 residues. Trimming took off 7 bases at V and 0 bases at J, with 13 bases between the two ends. The germline gives CDR1 SEHNR, CDR2 FQNEAQ (reference sequence). CDR3 in DNA: TGTGCCAGCATCGAGGACAACAGCTCTGGAAACACCATATATTTT. Its translation is CASIEDNSSGNTIYF.

This clonotype was seen only a few times. The V and J genes are TRBV9 and TRBJ2-2; D remains ambiguous. The CDR3 contains 14 residues. Trimming took 0 bases from V and 4 from J, leaving 7 bases between them. The germline V gene has CDR1 SGDLS and CDR2 YYNGEE. Written as DNA, the CDR3 is TGTGCCAGCAGCGTAGGACTGGGCACCGGGGAGCTGTTTTTT. As protein: CASSVGLGTGELFF.

This chain links TRBV6-1 with TRBJ1-5, with a weak D call TRBD1 (6 bases). Trimming removed 3 bases from V and 1 base from J, with 7 bases in between. Germline lookup yields CDR1 MNHNS and CDR2 SASEGT. The CDR3 totals 14 residues. The CDR3 region is CASSDRGSNQPQHF. The CDR3 nucleotides read TGTGCCAGCAGTGATAGGGGGAGCAATCAGCCCCAGCATTTT.

The V and J genes are TRBV3-1 and TRBJ2-1; a weak D match, TRBD1 (6 bases). Germline V gene data show CDR1 as LGHDT and CDR2 as YNNKEL (reference sequence). V dropped 0 bases and J dropped 10 bases, with 10 bases sitting between them. This CDR3 region has 13 residues. The CDR3 DNA is TGTGCCAGCAGCCAAGAAAAACAGGGAGAGCAGTTCTTC. As protein: CASSQEKQGEQFF.